One sample yielded the 6 T cell receptor beta chains listed below, sequenced in a study of shared clonotypes between healthy human individuals. The protocol was immunoSEQ multiplex PCR, while the TCRdb copy is restricted to in-frame clones and leaves out a portion. The table has 450,000 to 500,000 clones, 60% to 85% seen once. The material sequenced was PBMCs. All receptors derive from a middle-aged woman in good health. Some clones in this sample may be carry-over from other donors' samples.

The chain links TRBV7-6 to TRBJ1-1; D uncertain. The CDR3 totals 14 residues. Germline V gene data show CDR1 as SGHVS and CDR2 as FNYEAQ. Trimming took off 5 bases at V and 1 base at J, with 11 bases between the two ends. CDR3 sequence: CASSPGPWNTEAFF. The CDR3 region has the DNA TGTGCCAGCAGCCCTGGGCCATGGAACACTGAAGCTTTCTTT.

This clone turned up a few times. The CDR3 sequence: CASSLGQGPYEQYF. In DNA, the CDR3 is TGTGCCAGTAGTCTTGGACAGGGGCCCTACGAGCAGTACTTC. The chain couples TRBV19 to TRBJ2-7; TRBD1 agrees at 9 bases. V shed 5 bases and J 2 bases; nucleotides not matched to a gene: 4. The CDR3 consists of 14 residues. The germline CDR1 and CDR2 sequences are LNHDA and SQIVND (reference sequence).

The chain recombines TRBV6-5 with TRBJ2-5; 7 bases fit TRBD2. The CDR3 covers 14 residues. The germline V gene encodes CDR1 MNHEY and CDR2 SVGAGI. The trim removed 5 bases at V and 1 base at J, leaving 4 bases unmatched. This CDR3 is CASSRAGLQETQYF. CDR3 DNA: TGTGCCAGCAGTAGAGCGGGGCTCCAAGAGACCCAGTACTTC.

The gene calls are TRBV2 and TRBJ1-2; TRBD1 agrees at 8 bases. Per germline, CDR1 SNHLY and CDR2 FYNNEI. V lost 6 bases and J lost 4; bases outside the gene matches: 4. CDR3 length: 13 amino acids. This CDR3 reads CASRPDRVYGYTF. CDR3 nucleotides: TGTGCCAGCAGGCCGGACAGGGTCTATGGCTACACCTTC.

The rearrangement uses TRBV6-1 and TRBJ1-5; TRBD1 agrees at 9 bases. Losses at the gene ends were 2 bases for V and 6 bases for J; bases not matched to a gene: 8. The CDR3 runs 16 residues. CDR1 and CDR2 from the germline V gene are MNHNS and SASEGT. CDR3 protein: CASSEPGTGLGQPQHF. DNA for the CDR3: TGTGCCAGCAGTGAACCCGGGACAGGGTTAGGTCAGCCCCAGCATTTT.

As regards this clone: A far larger clone is just one base off, so this is likely a read error. This same CDR3 is encoded by further DNA sequences in the sample. This chain connects TRBV30 to TRBJ2-6; possibly TRBD1 for D (5 bases). The CDR3 has 13 residues. Germline V gene data show CDR1 as GTSNPN and CDR2 as SVGIG (reference sequence). This CDR3 is CAWSFGGANVLTF. CDR3 coding DNA: TGTGCCTGGAGTTTTGGTGGGGCAAACGTCCTGACTTTC.